The 23 T cell receptor beta chains below all came from one sample that was sequenced in a study of technical replicates of blood from a few donors. Assay: immunoSEQ multiplex PCR; the TCRdb copy retains only in-frame clones and omits some. This repertoire shows around 100,000 clones, 96% found once; its top ten account for approximately 0.2%. Sequenced input: T cells isolated from PBMCs. The receptors were sampled from a human donor in good health.

This chain connects TRBV7-9 to TRBJ2-7; 7 bases map to TRBD1. Germline-derived CDR1 and CDR2 are SEHNR and FQNEAQ (reference sequence). Germline trimming cut 2 bases from V and 3 bases from J; bases unmatched to any gene: 10. The CDR3 loop spans 16 amino acids. This CDR3 reads CASSLKTGTNYYEQYF. The CDR3 bases are TGTGCCAGCAGCTTAAAGACAGGGACGAACTACTACGAGCAGTACTTC.

This chain uses TRBV4-1 with TRBJ2-1; TRBD2 matches at 11 bases. CDR1 and CDR2 (germline): MGHRA, YSYEKL. Unmatched junction bases numbered 11, after V lost 6 bases and J lost 4 bases. The CDR3 is 17 amino acids. CDR3 DNA: TGCGCCAGCAGACGCCAGGGTAGCGGGGGGGCTTACAATGAGCAGTTCTTC. Amino acids: CASRRQGSGGAYNEQFF.

The J gene is TRBJ2-7, the V gene TRBV27, with 10 bases that match TRBD1. The V and J ends lost 4 bases and 3 bases, in that order; junction bases with no gene match: 12. This CDR3 has 17 amino acids. Germline-derived CDR1 and CDR2 are MNHEY and SMNVEV (reference sequence). As DNA, the CDR3 is TGTGCCAGCAGTTCCGATACCCGGGGACAGGGGAACTACGAGCAGTACTTC. Translating gives CASSSDTRGQGNYEQYF.

The CDR3 protein is CASSDRGSATNEKLFF. DNA of the CDR3: TGCGCCAGCAGCGACAGGGGATCTGCAACTAATGAAAAACTGTTTTTT. This chain connects TRBV10-2 to TRBJ1-4; TRBD1 aligns across 8 bases. The J segment lost 0 bases and the V segment lost 6 bases, leaving 6 bases of the junction unmatched. The V gene's germline CDR1 is WSHSY and CDR2 SAAADI. The CDR3 has 16 residues.

The chain uses TRBV18 and TRBJ2-3; TRBD1 aligns across 7 bases. The CDR3 covers 15 residues. J lost 2 bases, V lost 4 bases, and 6 bases had no gene match. The germline CDR1 and CDR2 sequences are KGHSH and LQKENI. CDR3 loop: CASSRSGQTTDTQYF. The CDR3 DNA reads TGTGCCAGCTCACGGTCGGGACAGACCACAGATACGCAGTATTTT.

This clone was seen a single time. The rearrangement links TRBV7-9 to TRBJ2-1, with no clear D. The V and J ends lost 5 bases and 2 bases respectively, with 19 bases between them. Per the germline V gene, CDR1 is SEHNR and CDR2 is FQNEAQ (reference sequence). The CDR3 is 17 residues long. CDR3 protein: CASSPRGPGSAYNEQFF. The CDR3 coding sequence is TGTGCCAGCAGCCCTAGAGGTCCTGGTTCGGCCTACAATGAGCAGTTCTTC.

The rearrangement links TRBV5-1 to TRBJ2-3; no clear D. The CDR3 runs 14 residues. V was cut by 0 bases and J by 2 bases, with 7 bases left in between. Looked up from germline, CDR1 is SGHRS and CDR2 is YFSETQ. Here the CDR3 reads CASSLATTTDTQYF. The DNA of the CDR3 is TGCGCCAGCAGCTTGGCAACTACCACAGATACGCAGTATTTT. Full variable domain (rest looked up from reference TRBV5-1 and TRBJ2-3): KAGVTQTPRYLIKTRGQQVTLSCSPISGHRSVSWYQQTPGQGLQFLFEYFSETQRNKGNFPGRFSGRQFSNSRSEMNVSTLELGDSALYLCASSLATTTDTQYFGPGTRLTVL.

The chain couples TRBV7-3 to TRBJ1-2, with a possible D match to TRBD1 (5 bases). Trimming took 6 bases from V and 3 from J, leaving 11 bases between them. The CDR3 runs to 13 residues. Germline-derived CDR1 and CDR2 are SGHTA and FQGTGA. Written as DNA, the CDR3 is TGTGCCAGCAGTCAAGACAGAGACTATGGCTACACCTTC. Translated: CASSQDRDYGYTF.

The V and J genes are TRBV16 and TRBJ1-5; 8 bases agree with TRBD1. This CDR3 comprises 13 residues. Per the germline V gene, CDR1 is KGHSY and CDR2 is FQNENV. V shed 4 bases and J 7 bases; nucleotides not matched to a gene: 3. The CDR3 sequence is CASSPGGRQPQHF. The CDR3 nucleotides are TGTGCCAGCAGCCCAGGGGGCCGCCAGCCCCAGCATTTT.

The genes are TRBV21-1 and TRBJ2-1; TRBD2 was called by the table and not checked on the DNA. TRBV21-1 is a pseudogene locus. CDR3 length: 16 residues. The CDR3 DNA follows: TGTGCCAGCAGCCCCGAGGAGCGGGAGGCCCCCAATGAGCAGTTCTTC. This sequence encodes CASSPEEREAPNEQFF.

This chain links TRBV5-5 with TRBJ2-5; 7 nucleotides align to TRBD2. The CDR3 totals 14 residues. Looked up from germline, CDR1 is SGHKS and CDR2 is YYEKEE (reference sequence). J gave up 1 base and V 4 bases, and 4 bases lay outside the gene matches. The CDR3, as DNA: TGTGCCAGCAGCCCTGTAGCGGGCCAAGAGACCCAGTACTTC. Translating gives CASSPVAGQETQYF.

The rearrangement links TRBV19 to TRBJ2-5, with 8 bases matching TRBD1. The germline CDR1 and CDR2 sequences are LNHDA and SQIVND (reference sequence). The V segment lost 6 bases and the J segment 5 bases; nucleotides outside the gene matches: 5. The CDR3 spans 13 residues. This CDR3 reads CASRMTGAETQYF. CDR3 nucleotide sequence: TGTGCCAGTAGAATGACAGGGGCGGAGACCCAGTACTTC.

This chain links TRBV28 with TRBJ2-2, with 10 bases that match TRBD1. Trimming removed 3 bases from V and 7 bases from J; junction bases left unmatched: 8. The V gene's germline CDR1 is MDHEN and CDR2 SYDVKM. The CDR3 consists of 16 residues. CDR3 residues: CASSLARGQGIGELFF. The CDR3 bases are TGTGCCAGCAGTTTGGCCAGGGGACAGGGGATCGGGGAGCTGTTTTTT.

The rearrangement joins TRBV19 to TRBJ1-6, with 7 bases fitting TRBD1. CDR3 length: 18 amino acids. Germline CDR1 reads LNHDA; CDR2 reads SQIVND (reference sequence). The V segment lost 5 bases and the J segment 0 bases; nucleotides outside the gene matches: 10. DNA for the CDR3: TGTGCCAGTAGTTCCCCTGTGACAGGGAGCTCCTATAATTCACCCCTCCACTTT. Residues: CASSSPVTGSSYNSPLHF.

The chain is built from TRBV27 and TRBJ2-7; weak D call: TRBD2 (5 bases). V gave up 6 bases and J gave up 1 base, with 10 bases separating them. The germline gives CDR1 MNHEY, CDR2 SMNVEV (reference sequence). The CDR3 loop spans 13 amino acids. CDR3 in amino acids: CASRGSTSYEQYF. The CDR3 region has the DNA TGTGCCAGCAGGGGGAGTACATCCTACGAGCAGTACTTC.

The chain uses TRBV4-1 and TRBJ2-1; D perhaps matches TRBD1 (5 bases). Trimming pared 1 base from V and 4 bases from J, leaving 11 bases between. Looked up from germline, CDR1 is MGHRA and CDR2 is YSYEKL. The CDR3 is 15 amino acids. CDR3 nucleotide sequence: TGCGCCAGCAGCCAAGTTCCGACAGAATACAATGAGCAGTTCTTC. As protein: CASSQVPTEYNEQFF.

This chain connects TRBV5-6 to TRBJ2-4; possibly TRBD1 for D (6 bases). The V gene's germline CDR1 is SGHDT and CDR2 YYEEEE. The germline V and J ends were trimmed by 4 bases and 8 bases, with 19 bases remaining between them. CDR3 length: 15 amino acids. CDR3 in amino acids: CASSPTTGQVDIQYF. The CDR3 DNA reads as TGTGCCAGCAGCCCCACGACAGGTCAGGTGGACATTCAGTACTTC.

V usage is TRBV10-3 and J usage is TRBJ2-7; D perhaps matches TRBD1 (6 bases). The CDR3 is 13 amino acids. V lost 10 bases and J lost 2, with 15 bases in between. The germline CDR1 and CDR2 sequences are ENHRY and SYGVKD. Here the CDR3 DNA reads TGTGCCACCGGGGCAGGGGTAACCTACGAGCAGTACTTC. Translated: CATGAGVTYEQYF.

This chain uses TRBV4-1 with TRBJ2-1; TRBD2 aligns across 10 bases. The CDR3 is made up of 15 amino acids. CDR1 is MGHRA and CDR2 is YSYEKL in the germline V gene. V shed 6 bases and J 9 bases; nucleotides not matched to a gene: 11. CDR3 region: CASRTQREGRGEQFF. The CDR3 DNA is TGCGCCAGCAGAACTCAGCGGGAGGGCCGTGGTGAGCAGTTCTTC.

This rearrangement joins TRBV6-5 to TRBJ2-7, with D possibly matching TRBD2 (6 bases). Trimming pared 5 bases from V and 3 bases from J, leaving 11 bases between. Germline CDR1 is MNHEY and CDR2 is SVGAGI. CDR3 size: 13 residues. CDR3 loop: CASSTWTNYEQYF. CDR3 nucleotide sequence: TGTGCCAGCAGTACTTGGACTAACTACGAGCAGTACTTC.

The chain is built from TRBV5-1 and TRBJ2-3, with D possibly matching TRBD1 (5 bases). Germline values: CDR1 SGHRS, CDR2 YFSETQ. The CDR3 length is 14 residues. Trimming removed 7 bases from V and 0 bases from J, with 12 bases in between. The DNA of the CDR3 is TGCGCCAGCCGCCGGACACTTAGCACAGATACGCAGTATTTT. Its translation is CASRRTLSTDTQYF.

The CDR3 region is CASGTGFGRYTF. The CDR3 DNA reads TGCGCCAGCGGCACAGGGTTTGGCCGCTACACCTTC. This chain links TRBV4-1 with TRBJ1-2, with D tentatively TRBD1 (6 bases). The CDR3 extends over 12 amino acids. Germline V gene lookup returns CDR1 MGHRA and CDR2 YSYEKL. V lost 8 bases and J lost 9, with 16 bases in between.

V and J are TRBV28 and TRBJ2-7, with D possibly being TRBD2 (5 bases). This CDR3 comprises 13 residues. The germline V gene has CDR1 MDHEN and CDR2 SYDVKM. Trimming shortened V by 6 bases and J by 3 bases, and 12 bases separated the two germline ends. The CDR3 nucleotides are TGTGCCAGCAGGGAGGACGGGGTCTACGAGCAGTACTTC. Residues: CASREDGVYEQYF.